This passage covers 10 T cell receptor beta chains from one sample sequenced in a study of shared clonotypes between healthy human individuals. In the naive CD8 group, cells lacked CD45RO and were positively selected for CCR7, so terminally differentiated effector memory CD45RA+ cells were left out. Profiled with immunoSEQ multiplex PCR; TCRdb holds only in-frame clones, not every one. The data show some 600,000 clones, about 96% seen once. The sequencing sample was made of naive CD8+ T cells sorted from blood. These receptors were obtained from a woman younger than 45 in good health.

The chain recombines TRBV4-1 with TRBJ2-4, with TRBD2 as a possible D gene (5 bases). Germline V gene lookup returns CDR1 MGHRA and CDR2 YSYEKL. The germline V and J ends were trimmed by 1 base and 2 bases, with 18 bases remaining between them. The CDR3 loop spans 18 amino acids. Here the CDR3 reads CASSQVQWTLAPKNIQYF. As DNA, the CDR3 is TGCGCCAGCAGCCAAGTACAGTGGACTCTAGCCCCCAAAAACATTCAGTACTTC.

A few counts support this clone. The chain is built from TRBV5-4 and TRBJ2-1; TRBD1 agrees at 9 bases. The CDR3 contains 15 residues. Germline trimming cut 4 bases from V and 5 bases from J; bases unmatched to any gene: 7. Germline loops: CDR1 SGHNT, CDR2 YYREEE (reference sequence). As DNA, the CDR3 is TGTGCCAGCAGCGATCCGGGACAGGGAGACAATGAGCAGTTCTTC. Protein sequence: CASSDPGQGDNEQFF.

The rearrangement links TRBV4-2 to TRBJ2-1, with D tentatively TRBD1 or TRBD2 (5 bases each). Trimming shortened V by 4 bases and J by 10 bases, and 14 bases separated the two germline ends. Looked up from germline, CDR1 is LGHNA and CDR2 is YNFKEQ. The length of the CDR3 is 13 residues. CDR3 in DNA: TGTGCCAGCAGCCGGGGAGTTGGGGCCGAGCAGTTCTTC. It specifies CASSRGVGAEQFF.

This clone appeared once. The chain is built from TRBV28 and TRBJ1-6; no definite D call. V was cut by 2 bases and J by 8 bases, with 10 bases left in between. CDR1 and CDR2 from the germline V gene are MDHEN and SYDVKM. CDR3 length: 14 amino acids. The CDR3 loop reads CASSLEAAYSPLHF. In nucleotides, the CDR3 is TGTGCCAGCAGTTTAGAGGCAGCCTATTCACCCCTCCACTTT.

The rearrangement joins TRBV7-3 to TRBJ2-1; TRBD2 aligns across 7 bases. Germline V gene sequence: CDR1 SGHTA, CDR2 FQGTGA. The ends lost 6 bases at V and 7 bases at J; junction bases unmatched: 12. This CDR3 is 15 amino acids long. In DNA, the CDR3 is TGTGCCAGCAGTGAGCTGGTGGGAGGGAGGAATGAGCAGTTCTTC. It encodes CASSELVGGRNEQFF.

The rearrangement links TRBV6-5 to TRBJ2-7, with TRBD1 identical over 10 bases. V lost 2 bases, J lost 6 bases, and 7 bases stayed unmatched. Per the germline V gene, CDR1 is MNHEY and CDR2 is SVGAGI. The CDR3 contains 15 residues. CDR3 sequence (DNA): TGTGCCAGCAGTTACGAGGGACAGGGGAAAGGCGAGCAGTACTTC. Translated: CASSYEGQGKGEQYF.

The V call is TRBV5-4, the J call TRBJ1-2; no definite D call. The CDR3 is 16 residues long. Trimming took off 0 bases at V and 6 bases at J, with 18 bases between the two ends. Germline V CDR1 and CDR2: SGHNT, YYREEE (reference sequence). CDR3 sequence reads: CASSLAAGVGANGYTF. CDR3 bases: TGTGCCAGCAGCTTGGCGGCAGGAGTCGGTGCCAATGGCTACACCTTC.

The genes are TRBV28 and TRBJ2-2; unclear D gene. Deletions cut 4 bases from V and 0 bases from J, with 15 bases between. The V gene's germline CDR1 is MDHEN and CDR2 SYDVKM. This CDR3 is built from 17 residues. CDR3 sequence (DNA): TGTGCCAGCAGTTCTGGGCTTAGTCACTCGAACACCGGGGAGCTGTTTTTT. Protein sequence: CASSSGLSHSNTGELFF.

V is TRBV5-4 and J is TRBJ1-5; 7 bases line up with TRBD1. Germline CDR1 reads SGHNT; CDR2 reads YYREEE (reference sequence). This CDR3 is built from 15 residues. The junction had 8 bases not matched to a gene; V was cut back by 4 bases and J by 4 bases. For the CDR3, the DNA is TGTGCCAGCAGCCAACAGGGGCTGGAGAATCAGCCCCAGCATTTT. Amino acid sequence: CASSQQGLENQPQHF. The entire variable domain, with the rest obtained from reference TRBV5-4 and TRBJ1-5, is as follows: ETGVTQSPTHLIKTRGQQVTLRCSSQSGHNTVSWYQQALGQGPQFIFQYYREEENGRGNFPPRFSGLQFPNYSSELNVNALELDDSALYLCASSQQGLENQPQHFGDGTRLSIL.

The V gene is TRBV6-4, the J gene TRBJ2-1; unclear D gene. Per the germline V gene, CDR1 is MRHNA and CDR2 is SNTAGT. The V gene lost 2 bases and the J gene lost 5 bases, with 1 base spanning the gap. This CDR3 is built from 11 residues. In nucleotides, the CDR3 is TGTGCCAGCAGTGACGACAATGAGCAGTTCTTC. This sequence encodes CASSDDNEQFF.